These 16 T cell receptor beta chains were sequenced from one sample in a study of response to subunit inactivated influenza vaccine. TCRdb reprocessed the RT-PCR reads with MiXCR, giving one entry per CDR3 protein. The sample lists roughly 700,000 distinct CDR3 sequences, roughly 14% occurring once. Source: PBMCs from blood, taken 14 to 15 days before vaccination. The receptors originated from a man aged 50 to 59 who received an inactivated influenza vaccine.

This clonotype has a count of ten or more. The chain carries TRBV5-1 and TRBJ2-3; D may be TRBD1 (5 bases). Germline CDR1 is SGHRS and CDR2 is YFSETQ. This CDR3 comprises 15 residues. V lost 3 bases and J lost 2, with 13 bases in between. In nucleotides, the CDR3 is TGCGCCAGCAGCTCCGGACACCGTGACACAGATACGCAGTATTTT. This codes for CASSSGHRDTDTQYF.

V is TRBV20-1 and J is TRBJ1-1, with unresolved D. The CDR3 runs 14 residues. With 0 bases removed from V and 1 base from J, the gap between germline ends came to 9 bases. The germline V gene encodes CDR1 DFQATT and CDR2 SNEGSKA (reference sequence). CDR3 in amino acids: CSARDRPANTEAFF. CDR3 nucleotide sequence: TGCAGTGCTAGAGATCGGCCTGCGAACACTGAAGCTTTCTTT.

This clonotype showed up just a few times. The chain has TRBV11-2 and TRBJ2-1; D is uncertain. Germline V CDR1 and CDR2: SGHAT, FQNNGV. There are 12 residues in the CDR3. With 3 bases removed from V and 9 bases from J, the gap between germline ends came to 9 bases. The CDR3 here is CASSFPASEQFF. CDR3 nucleotides: TGTGCCAGCAGCTTCCCTGCCAGTGAGCAGTTCTTC.

This clonotype has only a few counts. The genes are TRBV5-1 and TRBJ2-5; D is possibly TRBD2 (6 bases). The CDR3 consists of 14 residues. Germline V gene data show CDR1 as SGHRS and CDR2 as YFSETQ. Trimming took 4 bases from V and 5 from J, leaving 15 bases between them. CDR3 sequence reads: CASSMGFLAETQYF. CDR3 bases: TGCGCCAGCAGCATGGGCTTCCTAGCGGAGACCCAGTACTTC. The full variable domain, with the rest looked up from reference TRBV5-1 and TRBJ2-5, is KAGVTQTPRYLIKTRGQQVTLSCSPISGHRSVSWYQQTPGQGLQFLFEYFSETQRNKGNFPGRFSGRQFSNSRSEMNVSTLELGDSALYLCASSMGFLAETQYFGPGTRLLVL.

This clonotype came up a few times. This chain uses TRBV4-1 with TRBJ1-6; D is possibly TRBD1 (5 bases). This CDR3 has 17 amino acids. The germline V gene has CDR1 MGHRA and CDR2 YSYEKL. Trimming took 4 bases from V and 7 from J, leaving 20 bases between them. The CDR3 DNA is TGCGCCAGCAGCCTCCGGGACGCTTTCCTTGTGAATTCACCCCTCCACTTT. The encoded protein is CASSLRDAFLVNSPLHF.

The chain carries TRBV14 and TRBJ2-5, with D possibly matching TRBD2 (6 bases). CDR3 length equals 15 residues. Per the germline V gene, CDR1 is SGHDN and CDR2 is FVKESK. V lost 2 bases and J 4 bases, leaving 14 bases between the germline ends. The CDR3 DNA reads TGTGCCAGCAGCCAACTACTAGCCCGTTCAGAGACCCAGTACTTC. Amino acid sequence: CASSQLLARSETQYF.

At least ten counts were recorded for this clonotype. J is TRBJ2-2 and V is TRBV29-1; tentatively, D is TRBD1 or TRBD2 (7 bases each). V dropped 2 bases and J dropped 5 bases, with 15 bases sitting between them. This CDR3 has 15 residues. Germline CDR1 and CDR2: SQVTM and ANQGSEA. CDR3 protein: CSVESRGGGTGELFF. CDR3 coding DNA: TGCAGCGTTGAAAGCAGGGGGGGCGGAACCGGGGAGCTGTTTTTT.

This clonotype was counted only a few times. The V and J genes are TRBV19 and TRBJ1-1; possibly TRBD1 for D (6 bases). Deletions cut 1 base from V and 2 bases from J, with 14 bases between. The CDR3 runs to 16 residues. From germline, CDR1 is LNHDA and CDR2 SQIVND (reference sequence). The CDR3 nucleotides read TGTGCCAGTAGTATAGCCGAAGGGACAAAAAACACTGAAGCTTTCTTT. Its translation is CASSIAEGTKNTEAFF.

In its sample, this clonotype was seen a few times. The chain couples TRBV5-1 to TRBJ2-2; a possible D gene is TRBD1 (6 bases). CDR1 SGHRS and CDR2 YFSETQ come from the germline V gene. The CDR3 has 14 amino acids. With 2 bases removed from V and 7 bases from J, the gap between germline ends came to 12 bases. The CDR3 nucleotides read TGCGCCAGCAGCTTATTACAGGGCAGCGGGGAGCTGTTTTTT. Protein product: CASSLLQGSGELFF.

The chain is built from TRBV27 and TRBJ2-1; D perhaps matches TRBD2 (6 bases). The CDR3 is 15 residues long. Germline values: CDR1 MNHEY, CDR2 SMNVEV (reference sequence). V dropped 5 bases and J dropped 9 bases, with 20 bases sitting between them. The CDR3 spells CASSQRLGLGGEQFF. The CDR3 nucleotides read TGTGCCAGCAGTCAGCGACTAGGATTGGGGGGTGAGCAGTTCTTC.

V is TRBV4-2 and J is TRBJ2-3; TRBD2 matches 8 bases. CDR3 size: 17 residues. Germline V gives CDR1 LGHNA, CDR2 YNFKEQ. Trimming took 1 base from V and 0 from J; bases not matched to a gene: 6. The CDR3 DNA is TGTGCCAGCAGCCAAGGCTCATCTAGCGGGAGCACAGATACGCAGTATTTT. This encodes CASSQGSSSGSTDTQYF.

This chain connects TRBV7-7 to TRBJ2-5; no definite D call. The CDR3 has 12 amino acids. CDR1 is SSHAT and CDR2 is FNYEAQ in the germline V gene (reference sequence). The V gene lost 11 bases and the J gene lost 1 base, with 11 bases spanning the gap. The CDR3 sequence: CAAEAIQETQYF. CDR3 bases: TGTGCCGCCGAGGCTATCCAAGAGACCCAGTACTTC.

Only a few counts were recorded for this clonotype. V is TRBV18 and J is TRBJ2-7, with TRBD2 matching over 11 bases. The germline V gene has CDR1 KGHSH and CDR2 LQKENI. J was trimmed by 2 bases and V by 5 bases; bases with no gene match: 8. The CDR3 length is 16 residues. The CDR3 sequence: CASSTTTSGSPYEQYF. In DNA, the CDR3 is TGTGCCAGCTCAACCACTACTAGCGGGAGTCCCTACGAGCAGTACTTC. Using reference TRBV18 and TRBJ2-7 for the parts outside the CDR3, the full variable domain is NAGVMQNPRHLVRRRGQEARLRCSPMKGHSHVYWYRQLPEEGLKFMVYLQKENIIDESGMPKERFSAEFPKEGPSILRIQQVVRGDSAAYFCASSTTTSGSPYEQYFGPGTRLTVT.

V gene TRBV9 combines with J gene TRBJ2-1; D might be TRBD2 (6 bases). Germline CDR1 and CDR2: SGDLS and YYNGEE. This CDR3 is built from 16 residues. With 4 bases removed from V and 0 bases from J, the gap between germline ends came to 14 bases. CDR3 DNA: TGTGCCAGCAGCCCCACTAGCTTCGGCTCCTACAATGAGCAGTTCTTC. Protein sequence: CASSPTSFGSYNEQFF. The variable domain in full, completed from reference TRBV9 and TRBJ2-1, reads DSGVTQTPKHLITATGQRVTLRCSPRSGDLSVYWYQQSLDQGLQFLIQYYNGEERAKGNILERFSAQQFPDLHSELNLSSLELGDSALYFCASSPTSFGSYNEQFFGPGTRLTVL.

This clonotype was seen only a few times. The V and J genes are TRBV18 and TRBJ2-1; D gene ambiguous. Trimming took off 3 bases at V and 3 bases at J, with 15 bases between the two ends. Germline V lookup: CDR1 KGHSH, CDR2 LQKENI. CDR3 length: 16 amino acids. CDR3 sequence reads: CASSPSVGLNYNEQFF. DNA of the CDR3: TGTGCCAGCTCACCTTCCGTGGGGTTAAACTACAATGAGCAGTTCTTC.

V and J are TRBV20-1 and TRBJ1-6; D uncertain. The germline V gene encodes CDR1 DFQATT and CDR2 SNEGSKA (reference sequence). Between the trimmed V and J ends, which lost 0 bases and 4 bases, there was a span of 4 bases. CDR3 length equals 13 residues. The CDR3 here is CSARDSYNSPLHF. The CDR3 DNA reads TGCAGTGCTAGAGACAGTTATAATTCACCCCTCCACTTT.